Sequencing of this T cell receptor (beta chain) was carried out in a study of neoadjuvant anti-PD-1 for oral cavity cancer. Background on the study: Patients without progression got a fourth dose around day 43.

Time point given: after neoadjuvant nivolumab, at surgical resection. These newly diagnosed stage II-IVA oral cavity squamous cell carcinoma patients had no prior systemic or radiation treatment. Sequencing was performed with immunoSEQ multiplex PCR; in TCRdb, only in-frame clones are kept and a portion is missing. The data show roughly 7,500 clones, approximately 71% seen once. Regarding the study as a whole: Pretreatment Treg/Th17 ratio correlated inversely with post-treatment tumor clonality. With a few patients per group, TCR findings need larger cohorts.

To note about this clone: Its antigen is unknown.

V gave up 8 bases and J gave up 7 bases, with 20 bases separating them. The CDR3 length is 15 residues. Germline loops: CDR1 SEHNR, CDR2 FQNEAQ (reference sequence). The sequence was obtained from a person aged 40 to 85 with oral cavity squamous cell carcinoma. This chain joins TRBV7-9 and TRBJ1-4; perhaps TRBD1 as D (6 bases). The source material was PBMCs, sampled after nivolumab (anti-PD-1) treatment. Written as DNA, the CDR3 is TGTGCCAGCGGTCGGGTAACGGGGGCCGGTGAAAAACTGTTTTTT. Its translation: CASGRVTGAGEKLFF.